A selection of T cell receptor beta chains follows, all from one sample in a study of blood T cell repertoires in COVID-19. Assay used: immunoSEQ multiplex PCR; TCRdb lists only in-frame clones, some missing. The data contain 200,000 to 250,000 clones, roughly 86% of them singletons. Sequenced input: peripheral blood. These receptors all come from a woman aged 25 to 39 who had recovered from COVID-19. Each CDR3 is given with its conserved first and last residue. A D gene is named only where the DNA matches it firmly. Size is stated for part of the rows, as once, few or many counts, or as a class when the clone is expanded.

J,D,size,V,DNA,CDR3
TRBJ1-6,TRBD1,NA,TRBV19,TGTGCCAGTAGTACCGGGACAGGGTATTCACCCCTCCACTTT,CASSTGTGYSPLHF
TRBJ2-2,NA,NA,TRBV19,TGTGCCAGCTCATTTGGGGGCGGGTTCCGAATTACCGGGGAGCTGTTTTTT,CASSFGGGFRITGELFF
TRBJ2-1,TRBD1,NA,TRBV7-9,TGTGCCAGCAACGAGGGGGCGTCCTACAATGAGCAGTTCTTC,CASNEGASYNEQFF
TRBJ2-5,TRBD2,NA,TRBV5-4,TGTGCCAGCAGAACCCTAGCGGGGGGGCTTGAGACCCAGTACTTC,CASRTLAGGLETQYF
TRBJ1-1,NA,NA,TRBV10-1,TGCGCCAGCAGTAATGTAAGGGGATACACTGAAGCTTTCTTT,CASSNVRGYTEAFF
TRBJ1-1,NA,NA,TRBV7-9,TGTGCCAGCACCCTCCAGGGTATTGAAGCTTTCTTT,CASTLQGIEAFF
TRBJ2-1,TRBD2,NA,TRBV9,TGTGCCAGCAGCGTAAGTCTAGCGGGGGGTGATGAGCAGTTCTTC,CASSVSLAGGDEQFF
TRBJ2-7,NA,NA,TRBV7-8,TGTGCCAGCAGTTCTAGGGGATCCTACGAGCAGTACTTC,CASSSRGSYEQYF
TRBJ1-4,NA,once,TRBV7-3,TGTGCCAGCAGCTTAATGCGGGGGAGGTCGTTTTTT,CASSLMRGRSFF
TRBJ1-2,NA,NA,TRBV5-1,TGCGCCAGCAGCTTGAACCCTAGCTATGGCTACACCTTC,CASSLNPSYGYTF
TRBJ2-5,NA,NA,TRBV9,TGTGCCAGCAGCGTAGGGCTACCTAGCAGACTTCAAGAGACCCAGTACTTC,CASSVGLPSRLQETQYF
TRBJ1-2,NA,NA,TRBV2,TGTGCCAGCAGTGAAGCGGAGACCTATGGCTACACCTTC,CASSEAETYGYTF
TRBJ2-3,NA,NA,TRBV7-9,TGTGCCAGCAGCTCCAAAGATACGCAGTATTTT,CASSSKDTQYF
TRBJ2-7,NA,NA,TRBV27,TGTGCCAGCAGTTCGGCACCAGGGGTGGGGGAGCAGTACTTC,CASSSAPGVGEQYF
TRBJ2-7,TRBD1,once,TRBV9,TGTGCCAGCAGCCAGGGGGACAGGACGTACGAGCAGTACTTC,CASSQGDRTYEQYF
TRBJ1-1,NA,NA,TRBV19,TGTGCCAGTAGTCAACTGGGGGGTTACACTGAAGCTTTCTTT,CASSQLGGYTEAFF
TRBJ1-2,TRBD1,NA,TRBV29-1,TGCAGCGTTGGCTCCGGGACAGAAGATTATGGCTACACCTTC,CSVGSGTEDYGYTF
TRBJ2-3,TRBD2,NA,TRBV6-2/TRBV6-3,TGTGCCAGCAGTTACTTATTAGCGGGGGGCCCTAGCACAGATACGCAGTATTTT,CASSYLLAGGPSTDTQYF
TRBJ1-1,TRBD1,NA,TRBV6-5,TGTGCCAGCCGCGGGACAGGTGTAAACACTGAAGCTTTCTTT,CASRGTGVNTEAFF
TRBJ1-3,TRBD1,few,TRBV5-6,TGTGCCAGCAGCCATACAGGGGGTCACTATGGAAACACCATATATTTT,CASSHTGGHYGNTIYF
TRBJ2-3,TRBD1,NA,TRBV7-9,TGTGCCAGCACCTCACAGGGGTCCACAGATACGCAGTATTTT,CASTSQGSTDTQYF
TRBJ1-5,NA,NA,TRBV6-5,TGTGCCAGCAGTTACATGGCAGGGTATCAGCCCCAGCATTTT,CASSYMAGYQPQHF
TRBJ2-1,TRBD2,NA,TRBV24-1,TGTGCCACCAGTGATCCCAGCGGGGGGGCCTTCAGTGAGCAGTTCTTC,CATSDPSGGAFSEQFF
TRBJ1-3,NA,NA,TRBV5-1,TGCGCCAGCAGCTTGGACACCTCAAGCTCTGGAAACACCATATATTTT,CASSLDTSSSGNTIYF
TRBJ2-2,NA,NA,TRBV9,TGTGCCAGCAGCGTAGACCTCGGGAACACCGGGGAGCTGTTTTTT,CASSVDLGNTGELFF
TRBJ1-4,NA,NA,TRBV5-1,TGCGCCAGCAGCTTGGACCGGGGGGCAGCAACTAATGAAAAACTGTTTTTT,CASSLDRGAATNEKLFF
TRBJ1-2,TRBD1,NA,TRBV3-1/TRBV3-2,TGTGCCAGCAGCCAGATGGGACAGGGGACCTATGGCTACACCTTC,CASSQMGQGTYGYTF
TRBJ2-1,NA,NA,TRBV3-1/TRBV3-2,TGTGCCAGCAGCCAAAGCATAGGGGCCTACAATGAGCAGTTCTTC,CASSQSIGAYNEQFF
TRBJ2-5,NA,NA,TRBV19,TGTGCCAGTAGTGAGTGGACGGGGTGGGCCAGCGAGACCCAGTACTTC,CASSEWTGWASETQYF
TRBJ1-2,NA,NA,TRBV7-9,TGTGCCAGCAGCTCGTACAGGGCTGGCTACACCTTC,CASSSYRAGYTF
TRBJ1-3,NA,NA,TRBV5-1,TGCGCCAGCAGCTTGAGTCGGGAAAACACCATATATTTT,CASSLSRENTIYF
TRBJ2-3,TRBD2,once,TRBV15,TGTGCCACCAGCAGGCTAAGCGGGGGGATCACAGATACGCAGTATTTT,CATSRLSGGITDTQYF
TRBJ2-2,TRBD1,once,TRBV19,TGTGCCAGTAGTCCCGGCATGGGACAGGGATCCGGGGAGCTGTTTTTT,CASSPGMGQGSGELFF
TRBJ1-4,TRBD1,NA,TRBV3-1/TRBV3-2,TGTGCCAGCAGCCAAGGGCGGTTCTCAGGGGGCACTAATGAAAAACTGTTTTTT,CASSQGRFSGGTNEKLFF
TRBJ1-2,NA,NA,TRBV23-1,TGCGCCAGCTCCACGGTAAACTATGGCTACACCTTC,CASSTVNYGYTF
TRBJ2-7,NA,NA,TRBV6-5,TGTGCCAGCAGTTACTCCCGGGAGCACTCCTACGAGCAGTACTTC,CASSYSREHSYEQYF
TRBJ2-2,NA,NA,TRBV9,TGTGCCAGCAGCGTTGGGACATCGAACACCGGGGAGCTGTTTTTT,CASSVGTSNTGELFF
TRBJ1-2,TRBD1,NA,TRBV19,TGTGCCAGTAGTATCGGACAGGGCGGCTACACCTTC,CASSIGQGGYTF
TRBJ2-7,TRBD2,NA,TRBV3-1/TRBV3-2,TGTGCCAGCAGCCAAGAACTAGCGGGGGTCGAGCAGTACTTC,CASSQELAGVEQYF
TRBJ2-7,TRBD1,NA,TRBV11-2,TGTGCCAGCAGCTTAGGGGACAGCGGCTCCTACGAGCAGTACTTC,CASSLGDSGSYEQYF
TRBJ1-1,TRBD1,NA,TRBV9,TGTGCCAGCAGCGTAGGCCTCCGGGACAGTTTACTGAACACTGAAGCTTTCTTT,CASSVGLRDSLLNTEAFF
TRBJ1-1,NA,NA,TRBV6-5,TGTGCCAGCAGTTACTCGAACGAGGTCGTGGGAGCTTTCTTT,CASSYSNEVVGAFF
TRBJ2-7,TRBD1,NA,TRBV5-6,TGTGCCAGCAGCCTAGGACAGGGGATCCACGAGCAGTACTTC,CASSLGQGIHEQYF
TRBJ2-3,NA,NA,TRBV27,TGTGCCAGCAGTTTAGGGGCCCCAGATACGCAGTATTTT,CASSLGAPDTQYF
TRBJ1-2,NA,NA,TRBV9,TGTGCCAGCAGCGTTCAGGGGACCGACTATGGCTACACCTTC,CASSVQGTDYGYTF
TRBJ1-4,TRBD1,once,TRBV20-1,TGCAGTGCTAGTCCTGGGGGACAGGGAAATGAAAAACTGTTTTTT,CSASPGGQGNEKLFF
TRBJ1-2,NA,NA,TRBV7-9,TGTGCCAGCAGTCATAATAGCGCTTATGGCTACACCTTC,CASSHNSAYGYTF
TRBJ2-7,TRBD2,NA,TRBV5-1,TGCGCCAGCAGCGTACTAGCGGGGGATCCCTACGAGCAGTACTTC,CASSVLAGDPYEQYF
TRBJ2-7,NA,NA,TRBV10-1,TGCGCCAGCAGTGCCTTAACCGGCGAGCAGTACTTC,CASSALTGEQYF